This TCR beta chain was profiled in a study of radiation and T cells in renal cell carcinoma. The V end was cut by 6 bases, the J end by 4 bases, with 13 bases between. Germline-derived CDR1 and CDR2 are MGHRA and YSYEKL. The CDR3 has 14 residues. Using immunoSEQ multiplex PCR, the repertoire was profiled, and TCRdb retains in-frame clones only, with some absent. The sample has fewer than 55,000 clones; roughly 78% are singletons. The sample's time point: blood 2 weeks post-SBRT. Noted treatment: 15 Gy SBRT to primary tumor, nephrectomy 4 weeks later. V and J are TRBV4-1 and TRBJ1-5, with D possibly being TRBD1 (6 bases). This TCR was recovered from a woman aged 65 to 85 with renal cell carcinoma. The sample here was blood, taken from a patient whose treatment included radiotherapy and nephrectomy. The chain's CDR3 is CASSPRGPNQPQHF. The DNA for the CDR3 is TGCGCCAGCAGTCCCAGGGGCCCGAATCAGCCCCAGCATTTT.